These 6 T cell receptor beta chains share one sample of origin, sequenced in a study of CD8+ T cells in alopecia areata. The treatment is: oral pan-JAK inhibitor, 5-10 mg twice daily. The sequencing template was cDNA reverse transcribed from extracted RNA. Repertoires were generated with immunoSEQ multiplex PCR, while TCRdb's copy carries only in-frame clones and drops some. The sample comprises about 210,000 clones, 64% of which are singletons, and 4% to 5% rests with the top ten. Material: CD4+ T cells sorted from blood, obtained at week 4, from a patient treated with tofacitinib. The source is a human donor with alopecia areata.

For this clone: Other DNA sequences in this sample translate to the same CDR3. The chain employs TRBV6-6 and TRBJ1-5; 9 nucleotides line up with TRBD1. CDR1 and CDR2 from the germline V gene are MNHNY and SVGAGI (reference sequence). V dropped 6 bases and J dropped 4; count of bases not matched to a gene: 7. This CDR3 comprises 15 residues. CDR3 protein: CASRGTGRTNQPQHF. CDR3 DNA: TGTGCCAGCAGGGGGACAGGGCGGACTAATCAGCCCCAGCATTTT.

This rearrangement joins TRBV13 to TRBJ2-7, with 8 positions matching TRBD2. The CDR3 is made up of 14 amino acids. Germline CDR1 and CDR2: PRHDT and FYEKMQ (reference sequence). V was pared by 5 bases and J by 0 bases, with 3 bases of the junction left unmatched. The CDR3 region has the DNA TGTGCCAGCAGCATTACTAGCGGCTCCTACGAGCAGTACTTC. This encodes CASSITSGSYEQYF.

V gene TRBV5-6 combines with J gene TRBJ2-7; no clear D gene. The CDR3 runs 12 residues. V was trimmed by 1 base and J by 4 bases, leaving 6 bases between them. The germline V gene has CDR1 SGHDT and CDR2 YYEEEE. CDR3 bases: TGTGCCAGCAGCTTGACAGCGTACGAGCAGTACTTC. Translating it yields CASSLTAYEQYF.

In this sample, this clone turned up a few times. The chain employs TRBV6-1 and TRBJ2-7; possibly TRBD1 or TRBD2 for D (5 bases each). In germline, CDR1 is MNHNS, CDR2 SASEGT. The CDR3 contains 14 residues. Trimming removed 10 bases at V and 4 bases at J, with 20 bases between. The CDR3 nucleotides read TGTGCCACCCCCAAGTCCGGGGCTCCTTACGAGCAGTACTTC. Its translation is CATPKSGAPYEQYF.

This clone appeared a few times. The J gene is TRBJ2-7, the V gene TRBV30; 11 bases fit TRBD2. The V gene end was trimmed by 2 bases and the J gene end by 0 bases; junction bases not matched to a gene: 3. CDR1 and CDR2 (germline): GTSNPN, SVGIG (reference sequence). The CDR3 is made up of 15 amino acids. The CDR3 region is CAWSLGTSGSYEQYF. CDR3 bases: TGTGCCTGGAGTCTAGGGACTAGCGGCTCCTACGAGCAGTACTTC.

This sequence joins TRBV7-2 and TRBJ2-7, with D perhaps matching TRBD1 (6 bases). The V and J ends lost 1 base and 0 bases respectively, with 10 bases between them. The CDR3 is 15 amino acids. Germline assignment: CDR1 SGHTA and CDR2 FQGNSA. Here the CDR3 DNA reads TGTGCCAGCAGCTTAGTGTGGACAGTCTCCTACGAGCAGTACTTC. Protein: CASSLVWTVSYEQYF.